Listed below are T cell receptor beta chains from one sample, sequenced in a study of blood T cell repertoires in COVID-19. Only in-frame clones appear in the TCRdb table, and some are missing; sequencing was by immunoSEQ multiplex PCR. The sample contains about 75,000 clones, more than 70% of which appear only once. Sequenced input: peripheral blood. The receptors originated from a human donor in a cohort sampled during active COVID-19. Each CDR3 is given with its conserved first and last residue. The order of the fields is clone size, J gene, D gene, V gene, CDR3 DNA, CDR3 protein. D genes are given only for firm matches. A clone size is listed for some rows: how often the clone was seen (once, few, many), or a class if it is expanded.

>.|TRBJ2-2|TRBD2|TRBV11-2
TGTGCCAGCAGCTTTGGGACTAGCGGGAACACCGGGGAGCTGTTTTTT
CASSFGTSGNTGELFF
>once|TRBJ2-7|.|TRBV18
TGTGCCAGCTCACCAAGCAGGGACGAGCAGTACTTC
CASSPSRDEQYF
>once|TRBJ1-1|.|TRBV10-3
TGTGCCATCAGTGACTCCCAGGGGCAGGGGACTGAAGCTTTCTTT
CAISDSQGQGTEAFF
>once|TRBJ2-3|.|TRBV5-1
TGCGCCAGCAGCTTGGGGCTGGTTGACACAGATACGCAGTATTTT
CASSLGLVDTDTQYF
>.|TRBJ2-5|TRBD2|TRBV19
TGTGCCAGTAGTATTTCCCGGTTTCGAGCGGGGGTATCGGAGACCCAGTACTTC
CASSISRFRAGVSETQYF
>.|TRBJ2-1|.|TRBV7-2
TGTGCCAGCAGCCAAGATGGACTGGCAAGCGGTGAGCAGTTCTTC
CASSQDGLASGEQFF
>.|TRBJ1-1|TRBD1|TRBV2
TGTGCCACCGACAGGGGAAGGTCGACTGAAGCTTTCTTT
CATDRGRSTEAFF
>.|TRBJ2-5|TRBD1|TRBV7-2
TGTGCCAGCAGCTCCCGCTGGGGACAGGGGAGGGAGACCCAGTACTTC
CASSSRWGQGRETQYF
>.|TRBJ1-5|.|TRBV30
TGTGCCTGGAAAGGGGATCCGCATAGCAATCAGCCCCAGCATTTT
CAWKGDPHSNQPQHF
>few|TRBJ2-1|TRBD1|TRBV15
TGTGCCACCAGCAGAGATCAGGGGGCAAATGAGCAGTTCTTC
CATSRDQGANEQFF
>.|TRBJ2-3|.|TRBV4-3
TGCGCCAGCAGCCAAGGGCCCACGCAGGGGATTGTCGATTATACGCAGTATTTT
CASSQGPTQGIVDYTQYF
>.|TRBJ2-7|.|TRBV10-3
TGTGCCATCGGGACAAGGACATCGAATGCCTACGAGCAGTACTTC
CAIGTRTSNAYEQYF
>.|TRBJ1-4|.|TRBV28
TGTGCCAGCGCGCAAGGGGGTCAAGGTGAAAAACTGTTTTTT
CASAQGGQGEKLFF
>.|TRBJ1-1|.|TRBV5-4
TGTGCCAGCAGCTTGGGGGGGCGCAGGTCGGGCACTGAAGCTTTCTTT
CASSLGGRRSGTEAFF
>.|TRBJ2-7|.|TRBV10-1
TGCGCCAGCAGTGGCAGGGGCAACTCCTACGAGCAGTACTTC
CASSGRGNSYEQYF
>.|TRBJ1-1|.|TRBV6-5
TGTGCCAGCAGTTACAGGGGATCCACTGAAGCTTTCTTT
CASSYRGSTEAFF
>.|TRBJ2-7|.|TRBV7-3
TGTGCCAGCAGCTTAAATGGTCAGTCCTCCTACGAGCAGTACTTC
CASSLNGQSSYEQYF
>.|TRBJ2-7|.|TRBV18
TGTGCCAGCTCACCTCCGACCGGACAAGGGAATGAGCAGTACTTC
CASSPPTGQGNEQYF
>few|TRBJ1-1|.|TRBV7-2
TGTGCCAGCAGCCTAGCTCTGGGCTCTGAAGCTTTCTTT
CASSLALGSEAFF
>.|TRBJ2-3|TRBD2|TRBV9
TGTGCCAGCAGCGCTGGGACTAGCGGGGGAACAGATACGCAGTATTTT
CASSAGTSGGTDTQYF